The next 25 T cell receptor beta chains were all read from a single sample in a study of type 1 regulatory T cells. TCRdb ran MiXCR on the reads and lists one entry per CDR3 protein. Of about 14,000 distinct CDR3 sequences listed, roughly an eighth are singletons. The antigens of these receptors remain unknown. Material for sequencing was cultured T cells, either the whole culture or a sorted T cell fraction (not recorded which). The receptor source for this set is a human donor in good health.

The chain recombines TRBV5-1 with TRBJ1-2, with no clear D. The CDR3 spans 13 residues. Germline V gene sequence: CDR1 SGHRS, CDR2 YFSETQ. V dropped 2 bases and J dropped 4 bases, with 9 bases sitting between them. CDR3 sequence (DNA): TGCGCCAGCAGCTTTTCAGACACCTATGGCTACACCTTC. The encoded protein is CASSFSDTYGYTF. Full variable domain (outside the CDR3, taken from reference TRBV5-1 and TRBJ1-2): KAGVTQTPRYLIKTRGQQVTLSCSPISGHRSVSWYQQTPGQGLQFLFEYFSETQRNKGNFPGRFSGRQFSNSRSEMNVSTLELGDSALYLCASSFSDTYGYTFGSGTRLTVV.

This clonotype has at least ten counts. The chain carries TRBV20-1 and TRBJ1-1; D remains unclear. Trimming stripped 0 bases from V and 1 base from J, with 6 bases between. Germline V gene lookup returns CDR1 DFQATT and CDR2 SNEGSKA (reference sequence). This CDR3 region has 13 residues. For the CDR3, the DNA is TGCAGTGCTAGAGAGATAGGGAACACTGAAGCTTTCTTT. As protein: CSAREIGNTEAFF.

The chain has TRBV7-2 and TRBJ2-3, with D possibly being TRBD1 (5 bases). Per germline, CDR1 SGHTA and CDR2 FQGNSA. Trimming cost V 7 bases and J 4 bases, with 12 bases left between them. The CDR3 has 13 amino acids. CDR3 sequence (DNA): TGTGCCAGCAACGAGTACAGGTCAGATACGCAGTATTTT. The encoded protein is CASNEYRSDTQYF.

The chain is built from TRBV20-1 and TRBJ2-7, with D possibly TRBD2 on 5 matching bases. The CDR3 has 12 residues. Per the germline V gene, CDR1 is DFQATT and CDR2 is SNEGSKA (reference sequence). V lost 3 bases, J lost 2 bases, and 8 bases lay in between. The chain's CDR3 is CSASGVTYEQYF. For the CDR3, the DNA is TGCAGTGCTAGCGGGGTGACCTACGAGCAGTACTTC.

In its sample, this clonotype was seen a few times. The chain couples TRBV5-1 to TRBJ1-2, with a tentative D call TRBD1 (6 bases). Germline loops: CDR1 SGHRS, CDR2 YFSETQ. Trimming shortened V by 4 bases and J by 3 bases, and 13 bases separated the two germline ends. This CDR3 has 14 residues. The DNA of the CDR3 is TGCGCCAGCAGCCCTAAGGACAGCTACTATGGCTACACCTTC. Amino acid sequence: CASSPKDSYYGYTF.

This clonotype was counted only a few times. V usage is TRBV20-1 and J usage is TRBJ2-3; D is uncertain. This CDR3 contains 12 residues. CDR1 DFQATT and CDR2 SNEGSKA come from the germline V gene (reference sequence). V lost 5 bases to trimming and J lost 9 bases, with 15 bases between them. In DNA form, the CDR3 reads TGCAGTGCTCCCGCTTATGAACAGACGCAGTATTTT. Protein: CSAPAYEQTQYF.

Notes on this clonotype: At one end the junction does not follow the germline gene, possibly because of a read error. The chain recombines TRBV28 with TRBJ2-1; D possibly corresponds to TRBD2 (6 bases). The CDR3 extends over 13 amino acids. The V gene's germline CDR1 is MDHEN and CDR2 SYDVKM. The CDR3 loop reads CASNLRLRDFGFF. The CDR3 coding sequence is TGTGCCAGCAATTTACGCCTCCGGGACTTCGGGTTCTTC.

This clonotype was recorded many times. The chain uses TRBV12-3 or TRBV12-4 and TRBJ1-5; TRBD1 is a possible D gene (5 bases). Trimming removed 7 bases at V and 5 bases at J, with 12 bases between. CDR3 length equals 13 residues. The DNA of the CDR3 is TGTGCCAGCACCGCCGGGGGGTATCAGCCCCAGCATTTT. Translated, it gives CASTAGGYQPQHF.

This clonotype was observed at least ten times. The V gene is TRBV28, the J gene TRBJ2-1; D is unclear. CDR1 and CDR2 from the germline V gene are MDHEN and SYDVKM. The germline V and J ends were trimmed by 4 bases and 2 bases, with 3 bases remaining between them. The CDR3 consists of 12 residues. CDR3 sequence: CASSWAYNEQFF. The CDR3 DNA reads as TGTGCCAGCAGTTGGGCCTACAATGAGCAGTTCTTC.

Points on this clonotype: Its ends do not fully match the called genes, so a read error is possible. J is TRBJ2-3 and V is TRBV2; D is ambiguous. The germline gives CDR1 SNHLY, CDR2 FYNNEI. The CDR3 extends over 12 amino acids. The CDR3 spells CARSPLRDTQYF. The CDR3 region has the DNA TGTGCCCGCAGCCCCCTGAGGGATACGCAGTATTTT.

The table lists this clonotype with many counts. This chain links TRBV7-2 with TRBJ2-2, with 10 positions matching TRBD2. The V and J ends lost 2 bases and 6 bases, in that order; junction bases with no gene match: 3. Per germline, CDR1 SGHTA and CDR2 FQGNSA. The length of the CDR3 is 15 residues. CDR3 protein: CASSLLLAGAGELFF. The DNA of the CDR3 is TGTGCCAGCAGCTTACTGCTAGCGGGAGCCGGGGAGCTGTTTTTT.

This clonotype was seen ten or more times. V usage is TRBV7-3 and J usage is TRBJ1-1; TRBD1 is a possible D gene (5 bases). V lost 2 bases and J lost 4, with 17 bases in between. Germline V gene data show CDR1 as SGHTA and CDR2 as FQGTGA. The CDR3 consists of 16 residues. The CDR3 is CASSLRTPRAGTEAFF. The CDR3 DNA reads TGTGCCAGCAGCTTACGGACACCGAGAGCGGGCACTGAAGCTTTCTTT.

This clonotype has a count of ten or more. The chain employs TRBV11-1 and TRBJ2-3; 7 nucleotides match TRBD2. After removal of 7 bases from V and 5 bases from J, the junction contained 6 bases not matched to a gene. The CDR3 is 13 amino acids. CDR1 is SGHAT and CDR2 is FQDESV in the germline V gene (reference sequence). This chain's CDR3 is CASNPGGGDTQYF. CDR3 DNA: TGTGCCAGCAATCCGGGAGGAGGAGATACGCAGTATTTT.

The sample holds a few counts of this clonotype. The V gene is TRBV3-1, the J gene TRBJ2-1, with D unclear. V dropped 3 bases and J dropped 10 bases, with 10 bases sitting between them. The CDR3 is made up of 12 amino acids. Germline V lookup: CDR1 LGHDT, CDR2 YNNKEL (reference sequence). CDR3 DNA: TGTGCCAGCAGCCAGGGGATGATGGAGCAGTTCTTC. Its protein is CASSQGMMEQFF.

This clonotype was counted between two and nine times. The V gene is TRBV7-2, the J gene TRBJ2-3; TRBD2 agrees at 8 bases. The CDR3 contains 15 residues. J lost 5 bases, V lost 2 bases, and 6 bases had no gene match. Germline values: CDR1 SGHTA, CDR2 FQGNSA. The CDR3 bases are TGTGCCAGCAGCTTATCGGGACTAGACTTAGATACGCAGTATTTT. Translating it yields CASSLSGLDLDTQYF.

The J gene is TRBJ2-5, the V gene TRBV5-6; D remains ambiguous. CDR3 length: 13 residues. The germline V gene encodes CDR1 SGHDT and CDR2 YYEEEE. The V gene lost 2 bases and the J gene lost 1 base, with 6 bases spanning the gap. This chain's CDR3 is CASSFRVQETQYF. The DNA for the CDR3 is TGTGCCAGCAGCTTCCGGGTCCAAGAGACCCAGTACTTC.

This clonotype was seen many times. This chain links TRBV20-1 with TRBJ1-1; D is perhaps TRBD1 (5 bases). The germline V gene has CDR1 DFQATT and CDR2 SNEGSKA (reference sequence). Trimming left V 1 base short and J 1 base short, with 13 bases between. This CDR3 contains 15 residues. The CDR3 DNA sequence: TGCAGTGCTAGAGGGGCAGGGAATAAGAACACTGAAGCTTTCTTT. Protein product: CSARGAGNKNTEAFF.

The rearrangement links TRBV20-1 to TRBJ2-1; 8 bases line up with TRBD2. CDR3 length: 15 amino acids. V lost 0 bases and J lost 6; bases outside the gene matches: 7. Germline CDR1 and CDR2: DFQATT and SNEGSKA (reference sequence). The CDR3 sequence is CSARDSTGGPNEQFF. The CDR3 DNA sequence: TGCAGTGCTAGAGACTCGACGGGAGGGCCCAATGAGCAGTTCTTC.

This clonotype has more than one count but fewer than ten. V is TRBV20-1 and J is TRBJ2-7, with TRBD2 matching over 11 bases. Losses at the gene ends were 4 bases for V and 6 bases for J; bases not matched to a gene: 5. Germline V lookup: CDR1 DFQATT, CDR2 SNEGSKA (reference sequence). This CDR3 has 13 amino acids. CDR3: CSATTSGSSEQYF. The CDR3 DNA reads as TGCAGTGCTACTACTAGCGGGAGTAGCGAGCAGTACTTC.

This clonotype came up many times. V usage is TRBV12-3 or TRBV12-4 and J usage is TRBJ1-2, with D tentatively TRBD1 (5 bases). This CDR3 is built from 14 residues. Trimming stripped 6 bases from V and 4 bases from J, with 15 bases between. The CDR3 coding sequence is TGTGCCAGCAGCCTGGTGGGGACTAGCTATGGCTACACCTTC. This sequence encodes CASSLVGTSYGYTF.

This clonotype was observed at least ten times. The chain carries TRBV30 and TRBJ1-3, with no clear D. The CDR3 totals 13 residues. Germline lookup yields CDR1 GTSNPN and CDR2 SVGIG (reference sequence). Trimming left V 4 bases short and J 1 base short, with 8 bases between. For the CDR3, the DNA is TGTGCCTGGAATCTAGGTTCTGGAAACACCATATATTTT. This codes for CAWNLGSGNTIYF.

There are a few counts of this clonotype. The chain links TRBV19 to TRBJ2-7; tentatively, D is TRBD2 (5 bases). Germline CDR1 LNHDA, CDR2 SQIVND (reference sequence). Trimming took 5 bases from V and 5 from J, leaving 19 bases between them. The CDR3 totals 15 residues. The CDR3 spells CASSRDWRAFNEQYF. DNA of the CDR3: TGTGCCAGTAGTCGCGACTGGCGGGCGTTCAACGAGCAGTACTTC.

This clonotype was observed many times. The genes are TRBV24-1 and TRBJ2-7; 9 bases align to TRBD1. The CDR3 totals 16 residues. Germline V gives CDR1 KGHDR, CDR2 SFDVKD. Losses at the gene ends were 2 bases for V and 7 bases for J; bases not matched to a gene: 11. The CDR3 loop reads CATSDSQDRGRGEQYF. The CDR3 nucleotides are TGTGCCACCAGTGATTCCCAGGACAGGGGCCGGGGTGAGCAGTACTTC.

A few counts support this clonotype. The chain uses TRBV20-1 and TRBJ2-5; 14 bases fit TRBD2. The length of the CDR3 is 17 residues. CDR1 and CDR2 from the germline V gene are DFQATT and SNEGSKA (reference sequence). V lost 0 bases to trimming and J lost 5 bases; unmatched junction nucleotides: 8. Here the CDR3 reads CSARDLTSGRAGETQYF. CDR3 DNA: TGCAGTGCTAGAGATCTGACTAGCGGGAGGGCCGGGGAGACCCAGTACTTC.

This clonotype was seen ten or more times. The genes are TRBV10-3 and TRBJ2-7; 8 positions match TRBD2. Losses at the gene ends were 7 bases for V and 6 bases for J; bases not matched to a gene: 8. In germline, CDR1 is ENHRY, CDR2 SYGVKD. This CDR3 is built from 13 residues. The CDR3 loop is CAITERELSEQYF. DNA for the CDR3: TGTGCCATCACCGAGCGGGAGTTAAGCGAGCAGTACTTC.